A selection of T cell receptor beta chains follows, all from one sample in a study of shared clonotypes between healthy human individuals. Only in-frame clones appear in the TCRdb table, and some are missing; sequencing was by immunoSEQ multiplex PCR. This sample has approximately 1,000,000 clones; 70% to 80% occur once, and the top ten carry approximately 0.56%. Sequencing was carried out using memory CD4+ T cells from PBMCs. The receptors were sampled from a man younger than 30 in good health. Some clones in this sample may be carry-over from other donors' samples. CDR3s include the opening cysteine and the closing phenylalanine or tryptophan. D genes are given only for firm matches. The size field is filled for only some rows; it gives once, few, many or a size class.

cdr3_length: 16; v_call: TRBV19; j_call: TRBJ1-1; clone_size: -; d_call: -; cdr3_aa: CASSIGTGSLNTEAFF; cdr3_nt: TGTGCCAGTAGTATAGGCACAGGGTCGCTTAACACTGAAGCTTTCTTT
cdr3_length: 15; v_call: TRBV18; j_call: TRBJ1-2; clone_size: -; d_call: -; cdr3_aa: CASSPTREANYGYTF; cdr3_nt: TGTGCCAGCTCACCGACCAGGGAAGCTAACTATGGCTACACCTTC
cdr3_length: 14; v_call: TRBV7-2; j_call: TRBJ2-7; clone_size: -; d_call: TRBD2; cdr3_aa: CASSSRTSGGEQYF; cdr3_nt: TGTGCCAGCAGCTCGCGGACTAGCGGGGGCGAGCAGTACTTC
cdr3_length: 13; v_call: TRBV27; j_call: TRBJ1-2; clone_size: -; d_call: -; cdr3_aa: CASSPTGPGGYTF; cdr3_nt: TGTGCCAGCAGCCCTACAGGGCCCGGTGGCTACACCTTC
cdr3_length: 13; v_call: TRBV6-1; j_call: TRBJ1-5; clone_size: -; d_call: TRBD1; cdr3_aa: CASTRGIGQPQHF; cdr3_nt: TGTGCCAGTACCAGGGGGATTGGTCAGCCCCAGCATTTT
cdr3_length: 15; v_call: TRBV7-3; j_call: TRBJ1-6; clone_size: few; d_call: -; cdr3_aa: CASSLTAGGASPLHF; cdr3_nt: TGTGCCAGCAGCTTAACGGCGGGGGGCGCATCACCCCTCCACTTT
cdr3_length: 17; v_call: TRBV14; j_call: TRBJ2-2; clone_size: -; d_call: TRBD1; cdr3_aa: CASSRDIGTGRTGELFF; cdr3_nt: TGTGCCAGCAGCCGAGACATCGGGACAGGGAGGACCGGGGAGCTGTTTTTT
cdr3_length: 18; v_call: TRBV1; j_call: TRBJ2-1; clone_size: -; d_call: -; cdr3_aa: CTSSQDTSGHSSYNEQFF; cdr3_nt: TGCACCAGCAGCCAAGATACTAGCGGGCACAGCTCCTACAATGAGCAGTTCTTC
cdr3_length: 16; v_call: TRBV5-1; j_call: TRBJ1-4; clone_size: -; d_call: TRBD1; cdr3_aa: CASSLGGQAGNEKLFF; cdr3_nt: TGCGCCAGCAGCTTGGGGGGACAGGCGGGTAATGAAAAACTGTTTTTT
cdr3_length: 16; v_call: TRBV28; j_call: TRBJ1-4; clone_size: -; d_call: -; cdr3_aa: CASSQPAGTTNEKLFF; cdr3_nt: TGTGCCAGCAGCCAACCAGCCGGGACAACGAATGAAAAACTGTTTTTT
cdr3_length: 12; v_call: TRBV30; j_call: TRBJ1-3; clone_size: -; d_call: -; cdr3_aa: CAWSVLARTIYF; cdr3_nt: TGTGCCTGGAGTGTACTTGCCCGCACCATATATTTT
cdr3_length: 14; v_call: TRBV28; j_call: TRBJ1-1; clone_size: many; d_call: -; cdr3_aa: CASSLWEGETEAFF; cdr3_nt: TGTGCCAGCAGTTTATGGGAGGGTGAGACTGAAGCTTTCTTT
cdr3_length: 15; v_call: TRBV7-2; j_call: TRBJ2-3; clone_size: many; d_call: TRBD1; cdr3_aa: CASSLMTGVTDTQYF; cdr3_nt: TGTGCCAGCAGCTTAATGACAGGGGTCACAGATACGCAGTATTTT
cdr3_length: 10; v_call: TRBV20-1; j_call: TRBJ2-7; clone_size: -; d_call: -; cdr3_aa: CSAIFGEQYF; cdr3_nt: TGCAGTGCTATCTTCGGCGAGCAGTACTTC
cdr3_length: 15; v_call: TRBV11-3; j_call: TRBJ2-1; clone_size: -; d_call: TRBD1; cdr3_aa: CASSRSGTEINEQFF; cdr3_nt: TGTGCCAGCAGCAGATCCGGGACAGAAATTAATGAGCAGTTCTTC
cdr3_length: 16; v_call: TRBV5-1; j_call: TRBJ2-1; clone_size: -; d_call: TRBD1; cdr3_aa: CASSLKTGSSYNEQFF; cdr3_nt: TGCGCCAGCAGCTTGAAGACAGGGAGCTCCTACAATGAGCAGTTCTTC
cdr3_length: 12; v_call: TRBV30; j_call: TRBJ2-2; clone_size: -; d_call: TRBD1; cdr3_aa: CAGQGGTGELFF; cdr3_nt: TGTGCCGGACAGGGGGGCACCGGGGAGCTGTTTTTT
cdr3_length: 19; v_call: TRBV4-1; j_call: TRBJ1-1; clone_size: -; d_call: TRBD1; cdr3_aa: CASSQYPARQGVMNTEAFF; cdr3_nt: TGCGCCAGCAGCCAATACCCCGCCCGACAGGGTGTCATGAACACTGAAGCTTTCTTT
cdr3_length: 15; v_call: TRBV12-5; j_call: TRBJ2-3; clone_size: -; d_call: TRBD2; cdr3_aa: CASGRGLADTDTQYF; cdr3_nt: TGTGCTAGTGGACGTGGACTAGCGGACACAGATACGCAGTATTTT
cdr3_length: 14; v_call: TRBV27; j_call: TRBJ1-5; clone_size: few; d_call: -; cdr3_aa: CASSPHGSNQPQHF; cdr3_nt: TGTGCCAGCAGCCCCCATGGGAGCAATCAGCCCCAGCATTTT
cdr3_length: 16; v_call: TRBV5-1; j_call: TRBJ1-2; clone_size: -; d_call: -; cdr3_aa: CASRRMEGSTNYGYTF; cdr3_nt: TGCGCCAGCAGACGGATGGAGGGCTCGACTAACTATGGCTACACCTTC
cdr3_length: 15; v_call: TRBV2; j_call: TRBJ2-6; clone_size: -; d_call: -; cdr3_aa: CASSENSPGANVLTF; cdr3_nt: TGTGCCAGCAGTGAGAACAGCCCTGGGGCCAACGTCCTGACTTTC
cdr3_length: 15; v_call: TRBV27; j_call: TRBJ2-3; clone_size: -; d_call: -; cdr3_aa: CASSFKQGRRDTQYF; cdr3_nt: TGTGCCAGCAGTTTTAAACAGGGTCGCAGGGATACGCAGTATTTT
cdr3_length: 13; v_call: TRBV7-2; j_call: TRBJ2-7; clone_size: -; d_call: TRBD1; cdr3_aa: CASSYYDRVEQYF; cdr3_nt: TGTGCCAGCAGCTACTACGACAGGGTCGAGCAGTACTTC
cdr3_length: 15; v_call: TRBV18; j_call: TRBJ1-5; clone_size: -; d_call: -; cdr3_aa: CASSIGTVSNQPQHF; cdr3_nt: TGTGCCAGCTCCATAGGGACCGTTAGCAATCAGCCCCAGCATTTT
cdr3_length: 14; v_call: TRBV7-3; j_call: TRBJ1-5; clone_size: -; d_call: -; cdr3_aa: CASSTPGAGQPQHF; cdr3_nt: TGTGCCAGCAGCACCCCGGGAGCGGGTCAGCCCCAGCATTTT
cdr3_length: 17; v_call: TRBV4-2; j_call: TRBJ1-2; clone_size: -; d_call: -; cdr3_aa: CASSQGFADSHLYGYTF; cdr3_nt: TGTGCCAGCAGCCAAGGATTTGCAGATTCACACCTCTATGGCTACACCTTC
cdr3_length: 15; v_call: TRBV7-2; j_call: TRBJ2-3; clone_size: many; d_call: -; cdr3_aa: CASRPPSTSTDTQYF; cdr3_nt: TGTGCCAGCAGACCACCCTCTACCAGCACAGATACGCAGTATTTT
cdr3_length: 15; v_call: TRBV30; j_call: TRBJ1-3; clone_size: -; d_call: -; cdr3_aa: CAWSVAGFTGNTIYF; cdr3_nt: TGTGCCTGGAGCGTCGCAGGGTTTACTGGAAACACCATATATTTT
cdr3_length: 13; v_call: TRBV7-2; j_call: TRBJ2-5; clone_size: -; d_call: TRBD1; cdr3_aa: CASSFQGEETQYF; cdr3_nt: TGTGCCAGCAGCTTCCAGGGGGAAGAGACCCAGTACTTC
cdr3_length: 15; v_call: TRBV10-1; j_call: TRBJ2-7; clone_size: -; d_call: -; cdr3_aa: CASSESGQATYEQYF; cdr3_nt: TGCGCCAGCAGTGAGTCGGGACAAGCTACCTACGAGCAGTACTTC
cdr3_length: 12; v_call: TRBV19; j_call: TRBJ2-1; clone_size: few; d_call: -; cdr3_aa: CASSIADANQFF; cdr3_nt: TGTGCCAGTAGTATAGCGGACGCCAACCAGTTCTTC
cdr3_length: 14; v_call: TRBV7-2; j_call: TRBJ2-3; clone_size: -; d_call: -; cdr3_aa: CASSLGRVTDTQYF; cdr3_nt: TGTGCCAGCAGCTTAGGTCGGGTCACAGATACGCAGTATTTT
cdr3_length: 10; v_call: TRBV29-1; j_call: TRBJ1-2; clone_size: -; d_call: TRBD1; cdr3_aa: CSVGGTAGPF; cdr3_nt: TGCAGCGTTGGCGGGACAGCTGGGCCCTTC
cdr3_length: 12; v_call: TRBV7-2; j_call: TRBJ1-1; clone_size: -; d_call: -; cdr3_aa: CASSLMTPEAFF; cdr3_nt: TGTGCCAGCAGCTTAATGACCCCTGAAGCTTTCTTT
cdr3_length: 15; v_call: TRBV9; j_call: TRBJ1-1; clone_size: few; d_call: -; cdr3_aa: CASSVEPGRYTEAFF; cdr3_nt: TGTGCCAGCAGCGTTGAGCCGGGACGGTACACTGAAGCTTTCTTT
cdr3_length: 16; v_call: TRBV6-1; j_call: TRBJ1-3; clone_size: once; d_call: TRBD1; cdr3_aa: CASSGWTGEVGNTIYF; cdr3_nt: TGTGCCAGCAGTGGATGGACAGGGGAGGTTGGAAACACCATATATTTT
cdr3_length: 12; v_call: TRBV18; j_call: TRBJ1-4; clone_size: -; d_call: TRBD1; cdr3_aa: CASSPGQGQLFF; cdr3_nt: TGTGCCAGCTCACCCGGACAGGGCCAACTGTTTTTT
cdr3_length: 17; v_call: TRBV7-6; j_call: TRBJ2-2; clone_size: -; d_call: TRBD2; cdr3_aa: CASSSWTSGKNTGELFF; cdr3_nt: TGTGCCAGCAGCTCATGGACTAGCGGGAAGAACACCGGGGAGCTGTTTTTT
cdr3_length: 13; v_call: TRBV16; j_call: TRBJ1-2; clone_size: once; d_call: -; cdr3_aa: CASSQYEPGGYTF; cdr3_nt: TGTGCCAGCAGCCAATATGAACCCGGGGGCTACACCTTC
cdr3_length: 12; v_call: TRBV2; j_call: TRBJ1-2; clone_size: -; d_call: -; cdr3_aa: CASRREEYGYTF; cdr3_nt: TGTGCCAGCAGAAGGGAGGAGTATGGCTACACCTTC
cdr3_length: 17; v_call: TRBV4-2; j_call: TRBJ2-3; clone_size: -; d_call: TRBD1; cdr3_aa: CASSQNRGLFGTDTQYF; cdr3_nt: TGTGCCAGCAGCCAAAACAGGGGCCTCTTTGGCACAGATACGCAGTATTTT
cdr3_length: 17; v_call: TRBV28; j_call: TRBJ1-1; clone_size: few; d_call: -; cdr3_aa: CASRYYQGRGENTEAFF; cdr3_nt: TGTGCCAGCAGATACTACCAGGGTCGGGGCGAGAACACTGAAGCTTTCTTT
cdr3_length: 12; v_call: TRBV28; j_call: TRBJ1-2; clone_size: -; d_call: -; cdr3_aa: CASSSWGGGYTF; cdr3_nt: TGTGCCAGCAGTTCCTGGGGGGGCGGCTACACCTTC
cdr3_length: 10; v_call: TRBV20-1; j_call: TRBJ1-1; clone_size: -; d_call: -; cdr3_aa: CSARMREAFF; cdr3_nt: TGCAGTGCTAGAATGAGAGAAGCTTTCTTT
cdr3_length: 16; v_call: TRBV6-6; j_call: TRBJ2-7; clone_size: few; d_call: TRBD1; cdr3_aa: CASRDSGGQGHYEQYF; cdr3_nt: TGTGCCAGCAGGGATTCCGGGGGACAGGGTCACTACGAGCAGTACTTC
cdr3_length: 13; v_call: TRBV7-3; j_call: TRBJ2-2; clone_size: -; d_call: -; cdr3_aa: CASSWRGQGELFF; cdr3_nt: TGTGCCAGCAGCTGGAGGGGACAGGGGGAGCTGTTTTTT
cdr3_length: 14; v_call: TRBV19; j_call: TRBJ2-7; clone_size: -; d_call: -; cdr3_aa: CASSIGGNSYEQYF; cdr3_nt: TGTGCCAGTAGTATCGGCGGAAACTCCTACGAGCAGTACTTC
cdr3_length: 14; v_call: TRBV28; j_call: TRBJ2-7; clone_size: -; d_call: TRBD2; cdr3_aa: CASTPREVSYEQYF; cdr3_nt: TGTGCCAGCACCCCCCGGGAGGTCTCCTACGAGCAGTACTTC